This T cell receptor beta chain was identified in a study of blood T cell repertoires in COVID-19. Study summary: COVID-19 samples collected from the United States, Italy and Spain covered acute and convalescent phases. Sample material is recorded as cDNA or gDNA derived from T cells, B-cell-depleted T cells, or PBMCs.

Original data processing: The assay estimated nucleated cells by amplifying reference gene primers. TCRdb's copy holds only in-frame clones and misses some; the assay was immunoSEQ multiplex PCR. V and J calls and clone size are those listed in that table; D and trimming were worked out from the DNA. The top ten hold under 0.95% of the sample, which has 150,000 to 200,000 clones, about 82% seen once. Trimming removed 5 bases at V and 0 bases at J, with 16 bases between. Germline assignment: CDR1 LNHDA and CDR2 SQIVND (reference sequence). The CDR3 runs 17 residues. Patients at the Seattle site were enrolled during active infection and followed longitudinally.

The receptor was isolated from a man aged 60 to 75 with COVID-19, enrolled during active disease. The gene calls are TRBV19 and TRBJ1-4; D gene uncertain. The specimen sequenced was peripheral blood. The CDR3 loop reads CASSLGRPTSTNEKLFF. DNA of the CDR3: TGTGCCAGTAGTTTGGGCAGGCCTACCTCAACTAATGAAAAACTGTTTTTT.